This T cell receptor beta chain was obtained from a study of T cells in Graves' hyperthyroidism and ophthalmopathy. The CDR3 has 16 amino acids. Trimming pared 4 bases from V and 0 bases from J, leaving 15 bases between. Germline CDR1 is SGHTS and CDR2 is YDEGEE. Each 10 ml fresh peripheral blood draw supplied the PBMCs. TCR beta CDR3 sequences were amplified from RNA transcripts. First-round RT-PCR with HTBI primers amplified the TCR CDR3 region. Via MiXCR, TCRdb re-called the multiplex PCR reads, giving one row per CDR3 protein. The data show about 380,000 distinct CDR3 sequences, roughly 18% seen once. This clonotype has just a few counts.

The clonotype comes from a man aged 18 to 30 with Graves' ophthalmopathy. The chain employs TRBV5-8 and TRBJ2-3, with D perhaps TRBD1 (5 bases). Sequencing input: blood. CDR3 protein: CASSVAGSWSTDTQYF. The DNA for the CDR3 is TGTGCCAGCAGCGTTGCAGGGTCCTGGAGCACAGATACGCAGTATTTT.